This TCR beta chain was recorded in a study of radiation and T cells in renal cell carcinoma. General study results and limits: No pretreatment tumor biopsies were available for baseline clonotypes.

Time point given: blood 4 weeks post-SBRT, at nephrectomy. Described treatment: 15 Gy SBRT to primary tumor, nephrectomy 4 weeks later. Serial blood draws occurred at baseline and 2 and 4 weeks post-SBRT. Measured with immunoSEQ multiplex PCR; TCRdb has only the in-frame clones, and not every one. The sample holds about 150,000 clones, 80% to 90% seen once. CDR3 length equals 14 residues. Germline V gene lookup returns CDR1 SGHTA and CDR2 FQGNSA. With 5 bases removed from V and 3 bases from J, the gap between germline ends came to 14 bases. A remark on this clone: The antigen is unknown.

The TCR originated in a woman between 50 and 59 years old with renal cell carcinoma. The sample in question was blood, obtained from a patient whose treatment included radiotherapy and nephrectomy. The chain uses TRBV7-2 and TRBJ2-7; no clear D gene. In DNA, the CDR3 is TGTGCCAGCAGCCCCTTCGCACAATACTACGAGCAGTACTTC. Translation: CASSPFAQYYEQYF. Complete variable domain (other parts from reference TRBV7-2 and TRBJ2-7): GAGVSQSPSNKVTEKGKDVELRCDPISGHTALYWYRQSLGQGLEFLIYFQGNSAPDKSGLPSDRFSAERTGGSVSTLTIQRTQQEDSAVYLCASSPFAQYYEQYFGPGTRLTVT.